The 14 T cell receptor beta chains listed next were all sequenced from one sample in a study of blood T cell repertoires in COVID-19. The repertoire was sequenced with immunoSEQ multiplex PCR; TCRdb's copy has only in-frame clones and lacks some. The sample comprises roughly 82,000 clones, approximately 78% of which are singletons, and more than 9% rests with the top ten. Sequencing was done on a sample of peripheral blood. These receptors originate from a man between 60 and 75 years old with acute or convalescent COVID-19.

The J gene is TRBJ2-5, the V gene TRBV5-6; 7 bases align to TRBD1. The germline V gene encodes CDR1 SGHDT and CDR2 YYEEEE. V dropped 4 bases and J dropped 5; count of bases not matched to a gene: 5. CDR3 size: 13 residues. CDR3 in amino acids: CASSIGQAETQYF. The CDR3 DNA sequence: TGTGCCAGCAGCATCGGACAGGCGGAGACCCAGTACTTC.

This clone was counted once. The chain uses TRBV6-4 and TRBJ2-7; 8 bases fit TRBD2. Germline assignment: CDR1 MRHNA and CDR2 SNTAGT. Trimming took 5 bases from V and 2 from J; bases not matched to a gene: 8. The CDR3 loop spans 15 amino acids. CDR3 nucleotides: TGTGCCAGCAGTTTCTTAGCCGGGGGGGCCTACGAGCAGTACTTC. Encoded protein: CASSFLAGGAYEQYF.

This chain links TRBV5-1 with TRBJ2-5; no clear D. The CDR3 covers 12 residues. The germline gives CDR1 SGHRS, CDR2 YFSETQ. V lost 0 bases to trimming and J lost 7 bases, with 7 bases between them. The CDR3 sequence: CASSLGGGTQYF. DNA of the CDR3: TGCGCCAGCAGCTTGGGAGGCGGGACCCAGTACTTC. The full variable domain, in which reference TRBV5-1 and TRBJ2-5 provide the parts outside the CDR3, is KAGVTQTPRYLIKTRGQQVTLSCSPISGHRSVSWYQQTPGQGLQFLFEYFSETQRNKGNFPGRFSGRQFSNSRSEMNVSTLELGDSALYLCASSLGGGTQYFGPGTRLLVL.

The rearrangement joins TRBV18 to TRBJ1-2; D gene ambiguous. The CDR3 runs 14 residues. The V end was cut by 3 bases, the J end by 1 base, with 9 bases between. Germline CDR1 and CDR2: KGHSH and LQKENI. The CDR3 DNA reads TGTGCCAGCTCACCTCCCCCAGTTAACTATGGCTACACCTTC. Its protein product is CASSPPPVNYGYTF. Full variable domain (outside the CDR3, taken from reference TRBV18 and TRBJ1-2): NAGVMQNPRHLVRRRGQEARLRCSPMKGHSHVYWYRQLPEEGLKFMVYLQKENIIDESGMPKERFSAEFPKEGPSILRIQQVVRGDSAAYFCASSPPPVNYGYTFGSGTRLTVV.

This clone has just one count. CDR3 region: CASSEQISGNTIYF. The DNA for the CDR3 is TGTGCCAGCAGCGAACAGATCTCTGGAAACACCATATATTTT. This rearrangement joins TRBV7-2 to TRBJ1-3; no reliable D call. Germline V gene sequence: CDR1 SGHTA, CDR2 FQGNSA. The CDR3 length is 14 residues. With 5 bases removed from V and 0 bases from J, the gap between germline ends came to 8 bases.

This chain links TRBV4-1 with TRBJ1-5; maybe TRBD1 (5 bases). The CDR3 extends over 15 amino acids. Looked up from germline, CDR1 is MGHRA and CDR2 is YSYEKL. Trimming removed 4 bases at V and 5 bases at J, with 15 bases between. The CDR3 coding sequence is TGCGCCAGCAGCCGAGGCTGGGGGGGGGATCAGCCCCAGCATTTT. Residues: CASSRGWGGDQPQHF.

This clone has more than one count but fewer than ten. The chain has TRBV6-6 and TRBJ1-1; D might be TRBD1 (5 bases). Germline loops: CDR1 MNHNY, CDR2 SVGAGI (reference sequence). The CDR3 covers 15 residues. Trimming stripped 5 bases from V and 4 bases from J, with 17 bases between. CDR3 in DNA: TGTGCCAGCAGTAAGACAGTAACAACGGGCACTGAAGCTTTCTTT. Its protein product is CASSKTVTTGTEAFF.

This clone appeared once. The genes are TRBV9 and TRBJ1-1, with D tentatively TRBD1 (5 bases). Germline CDR1 and CDR2: SGDLS and YYNGEE. CDR3 length equals 13 residues. The germline V and J ends were trimmed by 2 bases and 5 bases, with 10 bases remaining between them. The CDR3 spells CASSVGGRTEAFF. The CDR3 DNA is TGTGCCAGCAGCGTCGGGGGAAGAACTGAAGCTTTCTTT.

The chain combines TRBV28 with TRBJ2-7; D remains unclear. Germline V gives CDR1 MDHEN, CDR2 SYDVKM. V lost 4 bases and J lost 4, with 20 bases in between. The CDR3 extends over 16 amino acids. The CDR3 reads CASSSAERRMRYEQYF. The CDR3 region has the DNA TGTGCCAGCAGTTCCGCCGAGAGGCGGATGAGGTACGAGCAGTACTTC.

This chain links TRBV4-1 with TRBJ1-5; no definite D call. Germline V gives CDR1 MGHRA, CDR2 YSYEKL. The CDR3 runs 14 residues. V gave up 0 bases and J gave up 11 bases, with 14 bases separating them. CDR3 amino acids: CASSQEPGRSAQHF. The DNA of the CDR3 is TGCGCCAGCAGCCAAGAGCCAGGTCGTTCGGCCCAGCATTTT.

This rearrangement joins TRBV30 to TRBJ2-5; 12 bases fit TRBD2. The CDR3 spans 14 residues. Germline V gene lookup returns CDR1 GTSNPN and CDR2 SVGIG (reference sequence). The ends lost 2 bases at V and 5 bases at J; junction bases unmatched: 3. The CDR3 DNA reads TGTGCCTGGAGTTCCGGGACTAGCGGGGAGACCCAGTACTTC. It specifies CAWSSGTSGETQYF.

This clone was observed a few times. The chain is built from TRBV10-3 and TRBJ2-1; the match to TRBD1 covers 9 bases. Germline values: CDR1 ENHRY, CDR2 SYGVKD. V trimming: 6 bases; J trimming: 2 bases; junction bases outside the gene matches: 8. The CDR3 is made up of 16 amino acids. As DNA, the CDR3 is TGTGCCATCAGCCCGTCAGACAGGGGGGCCTACAATGAGCAGTTCTTC. It encodes CAISPSDRGAYNEQFF.

This clone appeared a few times. The rearrangement joins TRBV7-9 to TRBJ1-6, with D possibly matching TRBD1 (5 bases). In germline, CDR1 is SEHNR, CDR2 FQNEAQ (reference sequence). Trimming took off 3 bases at V and 6 bases at J, with 9 bases between the two ends. CDR3 size: 14 residues. The DNA of the CDR3 is TGTGCCAGCAGCTTCGGCAGGGCTAATTCACCCCTCCACTTT. Translating it yields CASSFGRANSPLHF.

The J gene is TRBJ1-2, the V gene TRBV12-3 or TRBV12-4; 8 nucleotides line up with TRBD1. The CDR3 consists of 13 residues. Trimming at V came to 6 bases and at J to 3 bases, leaving 3 bases not matched to a gene. The CDR3 sequence is CASRLGQDYGYTF. DNA for the CDR3: TGTGCCAGCAGACTGGGACAGGACTATGGCTACACCTTC.